The rows below give T cell receptor beta chains drawn from one sample of a study of blood T cell repertoires in COVID-19. Repertoires were generated with immunoSEQ multiplex PCR, while TCRdb's copy carries only in-frame clones and drops some. The data hold over 85,000 clones, with roughly 92% observed a single time. Sequencing was carried out using peripheral blood. The receptors stem from a woman in her 50s with COVID-19, enrolled during active disease. The CDR3 runs from the conserved cysteine through the conserved F or W. Each record gives: clone size, D gene, V gene, J gene, CDR3 protein, CDR3 DNA. The D gene is left open where the match is weak. Expanded clones get a size class; other rows say once, few or many, or leave the size out.

clone_size: once; d_call: -; v_call: TRBV6-5; j_call: TRBJ1-5; cdr3_aa: CASSTGTLFNQPQHF; cdr3_nt: TGTGCCAGCAGTACAGGGACACTCTTCAATCAGCCCCAGCATTTT
clone_size: -; d_call: -; v_call: TRBV7-9; j_call: TRBJ1-4; cdr3_aa: CASSLSGDEKLFF; cdr3_nt: TGTGCCAGCAGCTTATCAGGGGATGAAAAACTGTTTTTT
clone_size: few; d_call: -; v_call: TRBV4-1; j_call: TRBJ2-2; cdr3_aa: CASSHQEVTGELFF; cdr3_nt: TGCGCCAGCAGCCACCAGGAGGTCACCGGGGAGCTGTTTTTT
clone_size: -; d_call: TRBD1; v_call: TRBV15; j_call: TRBJ1-5; cdr3_aa: CATSRGTGGASQPQHF; cdr3_nt: TGTGCCACCAGCAGAGGGACAGGGGGCGCGAGTCAGCCCCAGCATTTT
clone_size: -; d_call: -; v_call: TRBV4-1; j_call: TRBJ1-1; cdr3_aa: CASSLHGSRFMNTEAFF; cdr3_nt: TGCGCCAGCAGTCTGCACGGTTCCCGATTTATGAACACTGAAGCTTTCTTT
clone_size: -; d_call: -; v_call: TRBV30; j_call: TRBJ1-2; cdr3_aa: CAYGFYGYTF; cdr3_nt: TGTGCCTACGGGTTCTATGGCTACACCTTC
clone_size: -; d_call: -; v_call: TRBV27; j_call: TRBJ1-5; cdr3_aa: CATPSTPVGNQPQHF; cdr3_nt: TGTGCCACGCCTAGCACCCCAGTTGGCAATCAGCCCCAGCATTTT
clone_size: -; d_call: TRBD1; v_call: TRBV4-2; j_call: TRBJ1-1; cdr3_aa: CASSPGQGEGTEAFF; cdr3_nt: TGTGCCAGCAGCCCCGGACAGGGGGAGGGCACTGAAGCTTTCTTT
clone_size: once; d_call: -; v_call: TRBV19; j_call: TRBJ1-5; cdr3_aa: CASTTSSRGNQPQHF; cdr3_nt: TGTGCCAGTACCACCTCTTCGAGGGGCAATCAGCCCCAGCATTTT
clone_size: -; d_call: -; v_call: TRBV9; j_call: TRBJ1-1; cdr3_aa: CASSPTTMNTEAFF; cdr3_nt: TGTGCCAGCAGCCCGACTACAATGAACACTGAAGCTTTCTTT